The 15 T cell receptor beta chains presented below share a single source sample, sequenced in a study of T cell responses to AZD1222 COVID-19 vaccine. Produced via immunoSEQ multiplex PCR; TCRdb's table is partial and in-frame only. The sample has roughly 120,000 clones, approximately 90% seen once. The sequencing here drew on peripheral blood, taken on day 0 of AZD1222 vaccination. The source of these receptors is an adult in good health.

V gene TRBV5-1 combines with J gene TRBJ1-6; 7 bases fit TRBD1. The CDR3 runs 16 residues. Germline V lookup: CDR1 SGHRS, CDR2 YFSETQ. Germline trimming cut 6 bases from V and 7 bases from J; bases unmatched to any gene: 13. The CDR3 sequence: CASKVDPGQPNSPLHF. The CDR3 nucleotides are TGCGCCAGCAAAGTAGATCCGGGACAGCCCAATTCACCCCTCCACTTT.

Written as DNA, the CDR3 is TGTGCCAGCAGTTTAGACATTTTCACCGGGGAGCTGTTTTTT. Protein sequence: CASSLDIFTGELFF. The chain has TRBV6-4 and TRBJ2-2, with D unclear. Looked up from germline, CDR1 is MRHNA and CDR2 is SNTAGT. Trimming took 5 bases from V and 4 from J, leaving 11 bases between them. The CDR3 is 14 residues long.

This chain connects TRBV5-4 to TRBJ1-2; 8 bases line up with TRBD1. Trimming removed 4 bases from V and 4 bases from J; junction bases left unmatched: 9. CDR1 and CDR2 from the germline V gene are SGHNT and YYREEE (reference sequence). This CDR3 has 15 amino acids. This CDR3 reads CASSPNGQGAYGYTF. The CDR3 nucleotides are TGTGCCAGCAGCCCCAATGGACAGGGAGCCTATGGCTACACCTTC.

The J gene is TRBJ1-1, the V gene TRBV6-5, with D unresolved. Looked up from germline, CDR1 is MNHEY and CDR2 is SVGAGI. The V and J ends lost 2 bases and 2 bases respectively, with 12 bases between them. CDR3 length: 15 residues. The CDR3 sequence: CASSYGSEPNTEAFF. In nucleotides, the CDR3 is TGTGCCAGCAGTTACGGCTCAGAACCTAACACTGAAGCTTTCTTT.

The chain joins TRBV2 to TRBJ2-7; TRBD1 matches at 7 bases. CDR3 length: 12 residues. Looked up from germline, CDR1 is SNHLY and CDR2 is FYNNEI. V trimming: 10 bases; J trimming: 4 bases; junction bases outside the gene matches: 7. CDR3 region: CATWDSSYEQYF. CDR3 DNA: TGTGCCACCTGGGACAGTTCGTACGAGCAGTACTTC.

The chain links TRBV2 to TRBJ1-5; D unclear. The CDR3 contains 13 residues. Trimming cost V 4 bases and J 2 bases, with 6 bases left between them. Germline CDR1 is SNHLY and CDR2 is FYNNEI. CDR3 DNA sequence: TGTGCCAGCAGTGTGGACGGCAATCAGCCCCAGCATTTT. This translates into CASSVDGNQPQHF. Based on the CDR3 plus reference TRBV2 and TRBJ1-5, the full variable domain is EPEVTQTPSHQVTQMGQEVILRCVPISNHLYFYWYRQILGQKVEFLVSFYNNEISEKSEIFDDQFSVERPDGSNFTLKIRSTKLEDSAMYFCASSVDGNQPQHFGDGTRLSIL.

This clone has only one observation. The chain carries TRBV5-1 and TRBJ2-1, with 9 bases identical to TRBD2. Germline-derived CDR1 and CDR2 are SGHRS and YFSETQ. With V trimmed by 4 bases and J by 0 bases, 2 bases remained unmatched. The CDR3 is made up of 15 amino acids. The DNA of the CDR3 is TGCGCCAGCAGCGGGGGACTAGCCTCCTACAATGAGCAGTTCTTC. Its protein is CASSGGLASYNEQFF.

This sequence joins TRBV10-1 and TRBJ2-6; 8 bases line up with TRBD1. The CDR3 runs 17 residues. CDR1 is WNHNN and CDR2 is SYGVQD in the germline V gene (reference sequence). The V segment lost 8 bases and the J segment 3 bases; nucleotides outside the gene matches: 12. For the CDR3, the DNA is TGCGCCAGCGGTCCAGAGACAGGGGTCGGTGGGGCCAACGTCCTGACTTTC. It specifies CASGPETGVGGANVLTF.

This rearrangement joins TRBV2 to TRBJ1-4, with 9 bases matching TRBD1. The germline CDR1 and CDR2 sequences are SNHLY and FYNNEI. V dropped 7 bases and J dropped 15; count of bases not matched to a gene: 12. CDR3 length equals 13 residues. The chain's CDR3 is CASTRGQGEVMFF. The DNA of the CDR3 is TGTGCCAGCACCAGGGGACAGGGTGAGGTAATGTTTTTT.

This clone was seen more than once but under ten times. The CDR3 sequence: CASSPGRAGANVLTF. The DNA of the CDR3 is TGTGCCAGCTCACCCGGAAGGGCTGGGGCCAACGTCCTGACTTTC. The rearrangement joins TRBV18 to TRBJ2-6; D remains ambiguous. The ends were cut back, 3 bases at V and 2 bases at J, with 8 bases in the middle. The CDR3 contains 15 residues. Germline values: CDR1 KGHSH, CDR2 LQKENI.

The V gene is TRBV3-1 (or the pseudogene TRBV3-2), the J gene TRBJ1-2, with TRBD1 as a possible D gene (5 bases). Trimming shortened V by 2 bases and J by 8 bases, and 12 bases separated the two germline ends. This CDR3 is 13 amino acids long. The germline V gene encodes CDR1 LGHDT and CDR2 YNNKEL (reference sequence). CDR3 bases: TGTGCCAGCAGCCAAAGAGCAGGGAGGGGCTACACCTTC. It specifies CASSQRAGRGYTF.

CDR3 in amino acids: CASSVDNRGFGNTIYF. The CDR3 DNA sequence: TGTGCCAGCAGCGTAGACAACAGGGGGTTCGGAAACACCATATATTTT. The V call is TRBV9, the J call TRBJ1-3; 8 nucleotides line up with TRBD1. V lost 0 bases and J lost 4; bases outside the gene matches: 6. This CDR3 has 16 residues. Germline loops: CDR1 SGDLS, CDR2 YYNGEE.

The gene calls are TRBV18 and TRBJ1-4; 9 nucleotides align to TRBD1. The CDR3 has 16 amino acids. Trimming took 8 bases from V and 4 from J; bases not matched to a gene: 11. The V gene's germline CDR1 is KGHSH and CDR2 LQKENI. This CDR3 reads CASSSALGQGNEKLFF. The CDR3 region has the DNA TGTGCCAGCAGCTCCGCCTTGGGACAGGGTAATGAAAAACTGTTTTTT.

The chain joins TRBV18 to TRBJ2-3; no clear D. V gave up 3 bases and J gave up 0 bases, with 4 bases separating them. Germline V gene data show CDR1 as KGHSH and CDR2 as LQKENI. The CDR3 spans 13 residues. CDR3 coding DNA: TGTGCCAGCTCACCCGAGAGCACAGATACGCAGTATTTT. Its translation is CASSPESTDTQYF.

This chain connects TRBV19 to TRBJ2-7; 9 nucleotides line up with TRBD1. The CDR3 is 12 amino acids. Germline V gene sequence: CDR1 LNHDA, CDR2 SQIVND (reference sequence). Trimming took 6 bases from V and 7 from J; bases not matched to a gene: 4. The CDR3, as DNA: TGTGCCAGTAGGAGGACAGGGGAAGAGCAGTACTTC. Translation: CASRRTGEEQYF. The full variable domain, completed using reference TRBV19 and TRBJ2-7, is DGGITQSPKYLFRKEGQNVTLSCEQNLNHDAMYWYRQDPGQGLRLIYYSQIVNDFQKGDIAEGYSVSREKKESFPLTVTSAQKNPTAFYLCASRRTGEEQYFGPGTRLTVT.